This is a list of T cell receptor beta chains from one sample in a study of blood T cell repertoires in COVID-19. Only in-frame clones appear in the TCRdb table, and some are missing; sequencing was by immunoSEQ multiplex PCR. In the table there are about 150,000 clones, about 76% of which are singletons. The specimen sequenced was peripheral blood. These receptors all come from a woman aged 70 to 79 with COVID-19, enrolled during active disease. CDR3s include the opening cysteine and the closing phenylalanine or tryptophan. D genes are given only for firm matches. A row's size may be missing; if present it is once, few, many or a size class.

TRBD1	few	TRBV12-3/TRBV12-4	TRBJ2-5	CASSLGQKETQYF	TGTGCCAGCAGTTTGGGACAGAAAGAGACCCAGTACTTC
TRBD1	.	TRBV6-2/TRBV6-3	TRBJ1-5	CASSYRGLGNQPQHF	TGTGCCAGCAGTTACAGGGGGCTAGGCAATCAGCCCCAGCATTTT
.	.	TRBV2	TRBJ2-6	CASRQGLRSGANVLTF	TGTGCCAGCAGACAGGGTTTACGCTCTGGGGCCAACGTCCTGACTTTC
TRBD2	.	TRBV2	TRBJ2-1	CASSKELAGGNNEQFF	TGTGCCAGCAGCAAAGAATTAGCGGGGGGTAACAATGAGCAGTTCTTC
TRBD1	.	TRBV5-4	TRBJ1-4	CASSPGATGGNEKLFF	TGTGCCAGCAGCCCCGGCGCCACAGGGGGTAATGAAAAACTGTTTTTT
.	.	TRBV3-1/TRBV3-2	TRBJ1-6	CASSPTASSPLHF	TGTGCCAGCAGTCCGACAGCTTCTTCACCCCTCCACTTT
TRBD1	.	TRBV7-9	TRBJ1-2	CASSLEEGARSYGYTF	TGTGCCAGCAGCTTAGAGGAGGGGGCGCGATCCTATGGCTACACCTTC
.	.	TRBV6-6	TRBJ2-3	CASRWTDTDTQYF	TGTGCCAGCAGATGGACTGACACAGATACGCAGTATTTT
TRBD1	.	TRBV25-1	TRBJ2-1	CASSESVIGTGGNEQFF	TGTGCCAGCAGTGAATCCGTTATCGGGACAGGGGGCAATGAGCAGTTCTTC
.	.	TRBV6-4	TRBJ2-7	CASSPRDSREQYF	TGTGCCAGCAGTCCCCGGGACTCCCGCGAGCAGTACTTC
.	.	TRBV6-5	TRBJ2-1	CATRAGAGNEQFF	TGTGCCACCCGGGCGGGGGCTGGAAATGAGCAGTTCTTC
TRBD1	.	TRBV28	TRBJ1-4	CASREGGPNEKLFF	TGTGCCAGCCGTGAAGGGGGCCCTAATGAAAAACTGTTTTTT
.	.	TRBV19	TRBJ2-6	CASKPRGTGANVLTF	TGTGCCAGTAAGCCTCGGGGAACCGGGGCCAACGTCCTGACTTTC
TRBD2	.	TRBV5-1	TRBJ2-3	CASSLRPSGVTDTQYF	TGCGCCAGCAGCTTAAGGCCTAGCGGGGTAACAGATACGCAGTATTTT
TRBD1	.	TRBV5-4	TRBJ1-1	CASSLGDRRDTEAFF	TGTGCCAGCAGCTTGGGGGACAGGAGGGACACTGAAGCTTTCTTT
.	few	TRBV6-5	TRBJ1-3	CASSQAPGSTIYF	TGTGCCAGCAGTCAGGCACCCGGAAGCACCATATATTTT
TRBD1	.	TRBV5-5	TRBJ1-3	CASSPGQGDFTIYF	TGTGCCAGCAGCCCGGGACAGGGGGACTTCACCATATATTTT
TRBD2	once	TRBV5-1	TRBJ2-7	CASSPGLAGGPSYEQYF	TGCGCCAGCAGCCCCGGACTAGCGGGGGGGCCGTCGTACGAGCAGTACTTC
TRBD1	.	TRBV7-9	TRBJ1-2	CASSLAGRQGFDGYTF	TGTGCCAGCAGCTTAGCGGGGAGACAGGGGTTCGATGGCTACACCTTC
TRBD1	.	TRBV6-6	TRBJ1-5	CASSGQGGPQHF	TGTGCCAGCAGCGGACAGGGTGGGCCCCAGCATTTT
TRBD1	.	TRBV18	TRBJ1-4	CASSPDRGTEKLFF	TGTGCCAGCTCCCCCGACAGGGGGACTGAAAAACTGTTTTTT
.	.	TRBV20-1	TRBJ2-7	CSASLGGRSYEQYF	TGCAGTGCTAGTTTGGGGGGGCGGTCCTACGAGCAGTACTTC
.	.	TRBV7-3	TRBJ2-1	CASSLQQGSYNEQFF	TGTGCCAGCAGCTTACAGCAGGGATCCTACAATGAGCAGTTCTTC
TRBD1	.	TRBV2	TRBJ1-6	CASSDKGAGNSPLHF	TGTGCCAGCAGTGACAAGGGGGCAGGTAATTCACCCCTCCACTTT
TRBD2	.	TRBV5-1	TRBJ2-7	CASSYMTSGVSYEQYF	TGCGCCAGCAGCTACATGACTAGCGGGGTTTCCTACGAGCAGTACTTC
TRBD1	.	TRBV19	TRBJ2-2	CASSSGQGRPGELFF	TGTGCCAGTAGCTCGGGACAGGGAAGGCCCGGGGAGCTGTTTTTT
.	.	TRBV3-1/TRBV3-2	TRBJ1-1	CASSQSSGEAFF	TGTGCCAGCAGCCAAAGCTCAGGGGAAGCTTTCTTT
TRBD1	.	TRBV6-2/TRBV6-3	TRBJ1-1	CASSPGQGGRTEAFF	TGTGCCAGCAGCCCCGGACAGGGCGGTCGCACTGAAGCTTTCTTT
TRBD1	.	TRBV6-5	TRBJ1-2	CASSTTGVVYGYTF	TGTGCCAGCAGTACCACAGGGGTGGTCTATGGCTACACCTTC
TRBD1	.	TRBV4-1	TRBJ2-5	CASSQVGTGGETQYF	TGCGCCAGCAGCCAAGTTGGGACAGGGGGCGAGACCCAGTACTTC
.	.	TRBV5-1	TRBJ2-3	CASRINQGTALSSTDTQYF	TGCGCCAGCAGAATTAATCAAGGGACTGCACTCTCTAGCACAGATACGCAGTATTTT
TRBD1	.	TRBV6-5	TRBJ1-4	CASSYIGGAREKLFF	TGTGCCAGCAGTTATATAGGGGGCGCAAGGGAAAAACTGTTTTTT
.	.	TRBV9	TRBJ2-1	CASSVAHLSSYNEQFF	TGTGCCAGCAGCGTAGCCCACCTGAGCTCCTACAATGAGCAGTTCTTC
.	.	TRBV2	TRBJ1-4	CASSRQGSNEKLFF	TGTGCCAGCAGTCGGCAGGGTTCTAATGAAAAACTGTTTTTT
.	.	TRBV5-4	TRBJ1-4	CASSLGIDSATNEKLFF	TGTGCCAGCAGCTTGGGGATCGACAGTGCAACTAATGAAAAACTGTTTTTT
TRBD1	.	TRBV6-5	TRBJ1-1	CASKFGTALNTEAFF	TGTGCCAGCAAATTCGGGACAGCCCTAAACACTGAAGCTTTCTTT
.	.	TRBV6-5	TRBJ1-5	CASSYLKGHGDQPQHF	TGTGCCAGCAGTTACCTCAAGGGACATGGGGATCAGCCCCAGCATTTT
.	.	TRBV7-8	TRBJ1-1	CASSLGRTEAFF	TGTGCCAGCAGCTTGGGCAGGACTGAAGCTTTCTTT
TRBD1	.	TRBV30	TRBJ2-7	CAWSVGTGGGYEQYF	TGTGCCTGGAGTGTTGGGACAGGGGGGGGCTACGAGCAGTACTTC
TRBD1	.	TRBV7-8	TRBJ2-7	CASRSGTGTHEQYF	TGTGCCAGCAGGTCTGGGACAGGGACCCACGAGCAGTACTTC
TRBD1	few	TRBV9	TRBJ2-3	CASSVGDRGLDTQYF	TGTGCCAGCAGCGTAGGGGACAGGGGGCTTGATACGCAGTATTTT
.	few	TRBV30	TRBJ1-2	CAWSVPGADYGYTF	TGTGCCTGGAGTGTACCAGGGGCGGACTATGGCTACACCTTC
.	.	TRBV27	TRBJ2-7	CASSSGQKNYEQYF	TGTGCCAGCAGTTCCGGACAGAAAAACTACGAGCAGTACTTC
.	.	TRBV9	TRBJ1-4	CASSGAPQGGSLQRELFF	TGTGCCAGCAGCGGAGCCCCCCAGGGAGGCAGCCTTCAACGGGAACTGTTTTTT
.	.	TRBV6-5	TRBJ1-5	CASSYGGAPNQPQHF	TGTGCCAGCAGTTACGGGGGGGCTCCCAATCAGCCCCAGCATTTT
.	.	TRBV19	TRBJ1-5	CASSILNRIASNQPQHF	TGTGCCAGTAGTATTCTAAATCGAATAGCTAGCAATCAGCCCCAGCATTTT
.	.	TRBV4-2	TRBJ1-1	CASSQDGKGGSNTEAFF	TGTGCCAGCAGCCAAGATGGTAAAGGGGGATCTAACACTGAAGCTTTCTTT
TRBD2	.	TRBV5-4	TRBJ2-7	CASSPAGVLSYEQYF	TGTGCCAGCAGCCCGGCGGGGGTTCTCTCCTACGAGCAGTACTTC
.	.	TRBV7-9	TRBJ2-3	CASSLKGGADTQYF	TGTGCCAGCAGCTTAAAGGGCGGGGCAGATACGCAGTATTTT
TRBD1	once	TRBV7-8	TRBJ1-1	CASSLAQGQGAMVTEAFF	TGTGCCAGCAGCTTAGCGCAGGGACAGGGAGCCATGGTCACTGAAGCTTTCTTT
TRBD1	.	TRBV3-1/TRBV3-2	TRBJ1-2	CASSQAGQGYGYTF	TGTGCCAGCAGCCAGGCCGGACAGGGATATGGCTACACCTTC
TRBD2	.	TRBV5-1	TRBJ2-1	CASSLGQGGFYNEQFF	TGCGCCAGCAGCTTGGGGCAGGGAGGGTTCTACAATGAGCAGTTCTTC